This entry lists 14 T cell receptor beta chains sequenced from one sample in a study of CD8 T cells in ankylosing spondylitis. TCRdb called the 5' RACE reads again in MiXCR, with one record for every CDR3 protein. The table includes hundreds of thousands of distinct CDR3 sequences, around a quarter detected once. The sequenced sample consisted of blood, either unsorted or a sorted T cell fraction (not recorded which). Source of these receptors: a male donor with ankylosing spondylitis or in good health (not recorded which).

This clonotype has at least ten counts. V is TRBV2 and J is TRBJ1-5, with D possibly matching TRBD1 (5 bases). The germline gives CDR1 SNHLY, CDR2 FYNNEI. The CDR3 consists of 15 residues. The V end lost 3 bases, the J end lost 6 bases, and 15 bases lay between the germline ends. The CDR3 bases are TGTGCCAGCAGTGATCTGCAGGGAAGGACTCAGCCCCAGCATTTT. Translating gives CASSDLQGRTQPQHF.

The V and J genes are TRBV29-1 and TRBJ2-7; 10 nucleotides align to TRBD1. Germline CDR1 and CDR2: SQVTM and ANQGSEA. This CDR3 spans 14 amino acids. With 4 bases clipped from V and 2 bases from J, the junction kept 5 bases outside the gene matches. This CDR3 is CSVGGGQGTYEQYF. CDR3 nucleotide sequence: TGCAGCGTTGGCGGGGGACAGGGGACCTACGAGCAGTACTTC.

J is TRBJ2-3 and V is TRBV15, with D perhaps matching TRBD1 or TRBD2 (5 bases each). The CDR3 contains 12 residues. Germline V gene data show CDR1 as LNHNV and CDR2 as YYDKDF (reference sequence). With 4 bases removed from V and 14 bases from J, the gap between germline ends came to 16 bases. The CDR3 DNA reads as TGTGCCACCAGCATCGGGACGGTGGGCCCGTATTTT. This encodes CATSIGTVGPYF.

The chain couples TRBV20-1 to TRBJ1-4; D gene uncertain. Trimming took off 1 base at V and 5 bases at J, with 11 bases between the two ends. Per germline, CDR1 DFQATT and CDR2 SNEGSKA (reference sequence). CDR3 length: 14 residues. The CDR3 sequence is CSARGAASNEKLFF. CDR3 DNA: TGCAGTGCTAGAGGGGCAGCTAGCAATGAAAAACTGTTTTTT.

The CDR3 here is CSVGLGSAYEQYF. The CDR3 DNA reads TGCAGCGTTGGACTAGGGTCGGCCTACGAGCAGTACTTC. The chain carries TRBV29-1 and TRBJ2-7, with a tentative D call TRBD2 (6 bases). Germline CDR1 reads SQVTM; CDR2 reads ANQGSEA. V was trimmed by 4 bases and J by 2 bases, leaving 12 bases between them. This CDR3 is 13 amino acids long.

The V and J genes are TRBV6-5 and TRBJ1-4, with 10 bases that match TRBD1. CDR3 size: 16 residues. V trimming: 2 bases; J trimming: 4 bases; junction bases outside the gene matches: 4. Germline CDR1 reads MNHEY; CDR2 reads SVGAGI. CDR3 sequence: CASSYTWTGGNEKLFF. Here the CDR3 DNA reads TGTGCCAGCAGTTACACCTGGACAGGGGGTAATGAAAAACTGTTTTTT.

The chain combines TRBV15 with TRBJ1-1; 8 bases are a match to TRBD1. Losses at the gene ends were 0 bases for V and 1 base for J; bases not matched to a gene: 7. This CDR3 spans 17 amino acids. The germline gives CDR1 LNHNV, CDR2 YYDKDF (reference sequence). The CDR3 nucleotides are TGTGCCACCAGCAGAGATTACTCGGGGACAGGGAACACTGAAGCTTTCTTT. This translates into CATSRDYSGTGNTEAFF.

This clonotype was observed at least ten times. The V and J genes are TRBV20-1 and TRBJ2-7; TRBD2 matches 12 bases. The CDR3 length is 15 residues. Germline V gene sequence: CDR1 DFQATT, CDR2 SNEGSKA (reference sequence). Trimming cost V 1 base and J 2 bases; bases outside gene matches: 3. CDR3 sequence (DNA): TGCAGTGCTAGAGTAGCTAGCGGGAGGGCCTACGAGCAGTACTTC. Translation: CSARVASGRAYEQYF.

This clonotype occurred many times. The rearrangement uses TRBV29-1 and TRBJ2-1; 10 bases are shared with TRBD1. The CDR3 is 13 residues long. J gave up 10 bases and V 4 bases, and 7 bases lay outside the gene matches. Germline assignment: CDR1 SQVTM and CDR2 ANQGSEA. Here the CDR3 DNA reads TGCAGCGTTGTCGGACAGGGGGGGACGGAGCAGTTCTTC. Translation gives CSVVGQGGTEQFF.

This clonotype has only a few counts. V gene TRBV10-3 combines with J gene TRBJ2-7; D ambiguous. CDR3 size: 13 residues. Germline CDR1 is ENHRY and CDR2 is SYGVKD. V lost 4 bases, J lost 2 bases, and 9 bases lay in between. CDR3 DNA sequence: TGTGCCATCAGTGGAGATAGAGCCTACGAGCAGTACTTC. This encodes CAISGDRAYEQYF.

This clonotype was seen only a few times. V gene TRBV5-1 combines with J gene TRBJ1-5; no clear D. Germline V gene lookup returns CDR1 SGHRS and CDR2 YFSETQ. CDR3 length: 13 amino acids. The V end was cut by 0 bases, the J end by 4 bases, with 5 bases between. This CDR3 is CASSLVGNQPQHF. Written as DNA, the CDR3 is TGCGCCAGCAGCTTGGTAGGAAATCAGCCCCAGCATTTT.

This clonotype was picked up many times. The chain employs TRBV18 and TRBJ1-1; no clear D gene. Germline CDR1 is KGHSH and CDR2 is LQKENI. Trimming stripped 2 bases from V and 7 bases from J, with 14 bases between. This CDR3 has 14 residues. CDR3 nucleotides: TGTGCCAGCTCACCAGGACGGTTATCAGGTGAAGCTTTCTTT. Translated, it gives CASSPGRLSGEAFF.

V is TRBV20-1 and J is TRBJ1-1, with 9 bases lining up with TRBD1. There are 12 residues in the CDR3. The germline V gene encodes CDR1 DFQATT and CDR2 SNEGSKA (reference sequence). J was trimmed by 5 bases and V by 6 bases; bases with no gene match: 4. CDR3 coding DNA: TGCAGTGCGGGACAGGGATGGACTGAAGCTTTCTTT. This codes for CSAGQGWTEAFF.

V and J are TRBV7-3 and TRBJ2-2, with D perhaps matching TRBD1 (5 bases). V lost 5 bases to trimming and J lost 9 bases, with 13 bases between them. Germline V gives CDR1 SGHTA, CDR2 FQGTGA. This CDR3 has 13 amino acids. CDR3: CASSPAKGRELFF. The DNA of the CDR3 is TGTGCCAGCAGCCCGGCGAAGGGGCGGGAGCTGTTTTTT.